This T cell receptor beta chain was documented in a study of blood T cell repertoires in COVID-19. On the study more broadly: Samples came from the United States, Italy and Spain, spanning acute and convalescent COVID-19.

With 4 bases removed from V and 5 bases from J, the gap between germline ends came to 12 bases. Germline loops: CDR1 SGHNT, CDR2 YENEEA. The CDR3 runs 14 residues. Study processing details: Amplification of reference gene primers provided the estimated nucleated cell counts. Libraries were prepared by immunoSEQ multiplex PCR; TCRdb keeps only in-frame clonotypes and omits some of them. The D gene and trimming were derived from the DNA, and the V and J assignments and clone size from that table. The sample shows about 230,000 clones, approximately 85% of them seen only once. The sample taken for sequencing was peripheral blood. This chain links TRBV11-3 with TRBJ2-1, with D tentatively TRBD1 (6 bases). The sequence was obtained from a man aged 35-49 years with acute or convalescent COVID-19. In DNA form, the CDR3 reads TGTGCCAGCAGCTCCAGGACAGTCAACAATGAGCAGTTCTTC. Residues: CASSSRTVNNEQFF. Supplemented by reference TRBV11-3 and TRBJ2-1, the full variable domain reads EAGVVQSPRYKIIEKKQPVAFWCNPISGHNTLYWYLQNLGQGPELLIRYENEEAVDDSQLPKDRFSAERLKGVDSTLKIQPAELGDSAVYLCASSSRTVNNEQFFGPGTRLTVL.